This T cell receptor (beta chain) was observed in a study of blood T cells in healthy people across ages. General study findings and limits: Without sorted subsets, naive and antigen-experienced compartments could not be conclusively compared. Higher naive T cell percentage went strongly together with higher TCR beta diversity. Age advanced and TCR beta diversity per million T cells fell, roughly linearly.

Germline assignment: CDR1 SEHNR and CDR2 FQNEAQ (reference sequence). Trimming removed 5 bases at V and 7 bases at J, with 15 bases between. CDR3 size: 15 residues. Primed by a sample-barcoded 5' primer and a J-beta primer mix, a second PCR proceeded for about 7 to 12 cycles. MiXCR was run by TCRdb on the 5' RACE reads, yielding one entry per CDR3 protein. The data show around 1,900,000 distinct CDR3 sequences, roughly two fifths seen once. This clonotype was seen more than once but under ten times. Antigen unknown. Sequenced material: blood. This TCR was recovered from a human donor in good health. The chain is built from TRBV7-9 and TRBJ1-6; no definite D call. CDR3 bases: TGTGCCAGCAGCCGAATGCTCTTCTTCAATTCACCCCTCCACTTT. As protein: CASSRMLFFNSPLHF.